The 19 T cell receptor beta chains presented below share a single source sample, sequenced in a study of blood T cell repertoires in COVID-19. Profiled with immunoSEQ multiplex PCR; TCRdb holds only in-frame clones, not every one. The table has around 160,000 clones, 75% to 85% seen once. Sequenced material: peripheral blood. Every receptor here comes from a human donor with acute or convalescent COVID-19. The donor label of this sample is uncertain.

V is TRBV19 and J is TRBJ2-3; 8 bases fit TRBD2. Trimming took 5 bases from V and 1 from J; bases not matched to a gene: 8. Germline V gene data show CDR1 as LNHDA and CDR2 as SQIVND (reference sequence). CDR3 length: 16 residues. CDR3 bases: TGTGCCAGTAGTCTGGGCGGGGGGCGACGCACAGATACGCAGTATTTT. Translated: CASSLGGGRRTDTQYF.

J is TRBJ1-5 and V is TRBV4-1, with D tentatively TRBD1 (6 bases). Germline loops: CDR1 MGHRA, CDR2 YSYEKL. Trimming took 4 bases from V and 2 from J, leaving 12 bases between them. The CDR3 extends over 15 amino acids. The CDR3 loop is CASSLGGGGNQPQHF. The CDR3 nucleotides read TGCGCCAGCAGCCTGGGCGGGGGCGGCAATCAGCCCCAGCATTTT.

This clone was seen a single time. The rearrangement uses TRBV27 and TRBJ2-1; 12 bases line up with TRBD2. Germline loops: CDR1 MNHEY, CDR2 SMNVEV (reference sequence). CDR3 length: 15 residues. Losses at the gene ends were 6 bases for V and 4 bases for J; bases not matched to a gene: 4. DNA of the CDR3: TGTGCCAGCAGCTCTAGCGGGGGGGTATACAATGAGCAGTTCTTC. Translated: CASSSSGGVYNEQFF.

The chain employs TRBV24-1 and TRBJ2-2; a possible D gene is TRBD1 (6 bases). The CDR3 covers 17 residues. The V gene lost 5 bases and the J gene lost 6 bases, with 21 bases spanning the gap. The germline gives CDR1 KGHDR, CDR2 SFDVKD. The CDR3 DNA reads TGTGCCACCAGTGTTGGGCCTTTTACAGGGCGTCCCGGGGAGCTGTTTTTT. Translating gives CATSVGPFTGRPGELFF.

The chain combines TRBV10-1 with TRBJ2-4; 14 bases map to TRBD2. The V and J ends lost 5 bases and 2 bases, in that order; junction bases with no gene match: 11. CDR3 length equals 19 residues. The germline gives CDR1 WNHNN, CDR2 SYGVQD (reference sequence). CDR3 loop: CASSPRLAGGQVSKNIQYF. The CDR3, as DNA: TGCGCCAGCAGTCCCCGACTAGCGGGGGGGCAAGTGTCCAAAAACATTCAGTACTTC.

The chain has TRBV6-5 and TRBJ2-7, with D possibly matching TRBD1 (5 bases). This CDR3 has 14 residues. Trimming pared 2 bases from V and 2 bases from J, leaving 10 bases between. In germline, CDR1 is MNHEY, CDR2 SVGAGI. CDR3 region: CASSYDRLAYEQYV. DNA of the CDR3: TGTGCCAGCAGTTACGACAGATTAGCCTACGAGCAGTACGTC.

V is TRBV6-5 and J is TRBJ1-2; possible D gene TRBD1, 6 bases. The V gene's germline CDR1 is MNHEY and CDR2 SVGAGI. With 0 bases removed from V and 3 bases from J, the gap between germline ends came to 11 bases. The CDR3 contains 15 residues. In nucleotides, the CDR3 is TGTGCCAGCAGTTACTCTTGGGGGGGCGACTATGGCTACACCTTC. Encoded protein: CASSYSWGGDYGYTF.

This chain links TRBV5-4 with TRBJ1-1, with a weak D call TRBD1 (6 bases). CDR3 length: 16 residues. Trimming stripped 4 bases from V and 1 base from J, with 17 bases between. Germline CDR1 SGHNT, CDR2 YYREEE (reference sequence). The CDR3 protein is CASSPTPGHQNTEAFF. CDR3 DNA: TGTGCCAGCAGCCCGACCCCGGGACACCAGAACACTGAAGCTTTCTTT.

This clone was detected only a few times. The chain uses TRBV27 and TRBJ1-3; D gene unclear. This CDR3 is built from 15 residues. Germline V gene sequence: CDR1 MNHEY, CDR2 SMNVEV (reference sequence). The germline V and J ends were trimmed by 0 bases and 0 bases, with 6 bases remaining between them. DNA for the CDR3: TGTGCCAGCAGTTTATCCAGAACCTCTGGAAACACCATATATTTT. The encoded protein is CASSLSRTSGNTIYF.

CDR3 DNA: TGTGCCAGCGGGGGTTCAGGGGGCGGCACTGAAGCTTTCTTT. The encoded protein is CASGGSGGGTEAFF. The chain joins TRBV2 to TRBJ1-1, with 8 bases matching TRBD1. Germline CDR1 and CDR2: SNHLY and FYNNEI. The CDR3 is made up of 14 amino acids. The J segment lost 4 bases and the V segment lost 8 bases, leaving 9 bases of the junction unmatched.

CDR3 sequence reads: CASRERHASQPQHF. CDR3 coding DNA: TGCGCCAGCCGGGAACGCCACGCGAGTCAGCCCCAGCATTTT. This chain links TRBV10-2 with TRBJ1-5; no clear D gene. Germline V gene sequence: CDR1 WSHSY, CDR2 SAAADI. Trimming removed 8 bases from V and 6 bases from J, with 17 bases in between. This CDR3 is built from 14 residues.

The chain recombines TRBV6-1 with TRBJ2-2; possible D gene TRBD1, 5 bases. The CDR3 length is 16 residues. Germline V lookup: CDR1 MNHNS, CDR2 SASEGT. V was pared by 0 bases and J by 1 base, with 9 bases between. The CDR3 DNA follows: TGTGCCAGCAGTGAAGCGTGGCAGGGGAACACCGGGGAGCTGTTTTTT. Encoded protein: CASSEAWQGNTGELFF.

V and J are TRBV21-1 and TRBJ1-6. TRBV21-1 is shown as a pseudogene. The length of the CDR3 is 17 residues. CDR3 in amino acids: CASSKGACRYYNSPLHF. The CDR3 bases are TGTGCCAGCAGCAAGGGAGCGTGTAGGTACTATAATTCACCCCTCCACTTT.

The gene calls are TRBV21-1 and TRBJ1-5; the tabulated D call, TRBD1, remains unverified against the DNA. TRBV21-1 is a documented pseudogene. The CDR3 totals 15 residues. CDR3 amino acids: CASSKGRGRGQPQHF. CDR3 bases: TGTGCCAGCAGCAAAGGAAGGGGAAGGGGTCAGCCCCAGCATTTT.

The V and J genes are TRBV4-1 and TRBJ1-1; 7 nucleotides match TRBD1. This CDR3 is built from 15 residues. Germline lookup yields CDR1 MGHRA and CDR2 YSYEKL. Trimming cost V 3 bases and J 2 bases; bases outside gene matches: 6. The CDR3 region has the DNA TGCGCCAGCAGCCAGTTAGGGGGCAGCAACACTGAAGCTTTCTTT. This sequence encodes CASSQLGGSNTEAFF.

The chain couples TRBV7-9 to TRBJ2-1, with 8 bases identical to TRBD1. The length of the CDR3 is 14 residues. The ends lost 3 bases at V and 9 bases at J; junction bases unmatched: 7. From germline, CDR1 is SEHNR and CDR2 FQNEAQ (reference sequence). The CDR3 is CASSFPDRDREQFF. The CDR3 DNA is TGTGCCAGCAGCTTTCCGGACAGGGACCGTGAGCAGTTCTTC.

The chain is built from TRBV2 and TRBJ2-1, with 11 nucleotides matching TRBD2. This CDR3 spans 13 amino acids. Germline V CDR1 and CDR2: SNHLY, FYNNEI. The junction had 5 bases not matched to a gene; V was cut back by 9 bases and J by 7 bases. CDR3 region: CASTRLAGNEQFF. CDR3 in DNA: TGTGCCAGTACGAGACTAGCGGGAAATGAGCAGTTCTTC.

This chain connects TRBV6-5 to TRBJ1-5; the match to TRBD1 covers 8 bases. Looked up from germline, CDR1 is MNHEY and CDR2 is SVGAGI. Losses at the gene ends were 5 bases for V and 10 bases for J; bases not matched to a gene: 13. The CDR3 runs 15 residues. CDR3: CASSPWAQGGSPQHF. The CDR3 nucleotides are TGTGCCAGCAGTCCCTGGGCACAGGGGGGATCTCCCCAGCATTTT.

This clone is a singleton in its sample. The V call is TRBV24-1, the J call TRBJ1-2, with 11 positions matching TRBD1. The J segment lost 8 bases and the V segment lost 4 bases, leaving 11 bases of the junction unmatched. There are 16 residues in the CDR3. CDR1 and CDR2 (germline): KGHDR, SFDVKD. The CDR3 sequence is CATSDPRTGGGGGYTF. The CDR3 DNA is TGTGCCACCAGTGACCCACGGACAGGGGGCGGAGGAGGCTACACCTTC.